This T cell receptor beta chain was observed in a study of cytomegalovirus exposure and HLA in healthy donors. Study observations and caveats: Cytomegalovirus status was reportedly diagnosed by the classifier with high sensitivity and specificity. Researchers reported from a later analysis that most CMV-associated TCR beta chains appeared HLA-restricted. Most TCR sequences showed up rarely, but some public TCRs showed up in many donors. The analysis excluded some indistinguishable V segments, including TRBV6-2 and TRBV6-3.

Germline CDR1 and CDR2: SQVTM and ANQGSEA. Trimming pared 3 bases from V and 1 base from J, leaving 15 bases between. The CDR3 is made up of 15 amino acids. On this clone itself: What it binds is not known.

The PCR ran on 60 Vbeta and 13 Jbeta primers. TCRdb's copy holds only in-frame clones and misses some; the assay was immunoSEQ multiplex PCR. Among some 200,000 clones listed, 80% were seen once. The V and J genes are TRBV29-1 and TRBJ1-2; D uncertain. The specimen sequenced was PBMCs. The receptor comes from a boy under 18 in good health and CMV-seronegative. The CDR3 is CSVDLLGSHNYGYTF. CDR3 in DNA: TGCAGCGTTGACCTGCTGGGCAGCCATAACTATGGCTACACCTTC.